These 15 T cell receptor beta chains were all obtained from the same sample, sequenced in a study of cytomegalovirus exposure and HLA in healthy donors. Use of 60 Vbeta and 13 Jbeta primers characterized the PCR. Produced via immunoSEQ multiplex PCR; TCRdb's table is partial and in-frame only. The sample lists some 190,000 clones; approximately 73% were seen once. Sequencing input: PBMCs. These receptors originate from a woman aged 25 to 39 in good health and CMV-seropositive.

V is TRBV9 and J is TRBJ1-5; D is unresolved. CDR3 length equals 17 residues. The V gene lost 0 bases and the J gene lost 0 bases, with 13 bases spanning the gap. CDR1 SGDLS and CDR2 YYNGEE come from the germline V gene. DNA for the CDR3: TGTGCCAGCAGCGTAGGGGAGGGCAGATATAGCAATCAGCCCCAGCATTTT. Its protein product is CASSVGEGRYSNQPQHF.

The chain uses TRBV4-3 and TRBJ1-2, with D unresolved. This CDR3 comprises 17 residues. Germline CDR1 LGHNA, CDR2 YSLEER. V was clipped by 0 bases and J by 4 bases, with 18 bases between them. DNA of the CDR3: TGCGCCAGCAGCCAAGACTTGGTGCAGTCCCTCAGCTATGGCTACACCTTC. Translation gives CASSQDLVQSLSYGYTF.

This chain links TRBV5-1 with TRBJ1-1, with 8 positions matching TRBD1. The CDR3 contains 16 residues. The V gene end was trimmed by 0 bases and the J gene end by 0 bases; junction bases not matched to a gene: 4. Germline CDR1 and CDR2: SGHRS and YFSETQ. The DNA for the CDR3 is TGCGCCAGCAGCTTGGGGCGGGACAGGATGAACACTGAAGCTTTCTTT. This translates into CASSLGRDRMNTEAFF.

The V call is TRBV5-1, the J call TRBJ2-3; 11 positions agree with TRBD1. The germline CDR1 and CDR2 sequences are SGHRS and YFSETQ. There are 16 residues in the CDR3. Trimming at V came to 4 bases and at J to 2 bases, leaving 6 bases not matched to a gene. The CDR3 reads CASSAGQGGFTDTQYF. The CDR3 coding sequence is TGCGCCAGCAGCGCGGGACAGGGGGGATTCACAGATACGCAGTATTTT.

The chain has TRBV2 and TRBJ2-5; 11 bases are shared with TRBD1. Germline V lookup: CDR1 SNHLY, CDR2 FYNNEI. Germline trimming cut 7 bases from V and 2 bases from J; bases unmatched to any gene: 3. This CDR3 is 14 amino acids long. CDR3 region: CASNRDRGQETQYF. The CDR3 nucleotides read TGTGCCAGCAACCGGGACAGGGGGCAAGAGACCCAGTACTTC.

This chain uses TRBV6-6 with TRBJ2-7, with 8 bases aligning to TRBD1. The germline gives CDR1 MNHNY, CDR2 SVGAGI (reference sequence). V shed 6 bases and J 3 bases; nucleotides not matched to a gene: 7. The CDR3 extends over 14 amino acids. The CDR3 DNA is TGTGCCAGCAGATTACGGGACAGGAGCTACGAGCAGTACTTC. Its translation is CASRLRDRSYEQYF.

The sample holds a few counts of this clone. V usage is TRBV6-1 and J usage is TRBJ2-5, with 12 bases lining up with TRBD2. Germline values: CDR1 MNHNS, CDR2 SASEGT. The trim removed 4 bases at V and 5 bases at J, leaving 5 bases unmatched. The CDR3 is made up of 15 amino acids. The CDR3 sequence is CASSVASGGAETQYF. The CDR3 DNA reads as TGTGCCAGCAGTGTGGCTAGCGGGGGGGCGGAGACCCAGTACTTC.

The chain carries TRBV18 and TRBJ2-1; a weak D match, TRBD2 (6 bases). With 6 bases removed from V and 0 bases from J, the gap between germline ends came to 12 bases. Germline CDR1 and CDR2: KGHSH and LQKENI. There are 15 residues in the CDR3. The CDR3 sequence: CASSQQTSSYNEQFF. The CDR3 nucleotides are TGTGCCAGCTCCCAGCAGACTAGCTCCTACAATGAGCAGTTCTTC.

J is TRBJ2-1 and V is TRBV11-1, with 9 bases identical to TRBD2. Germline V lookup: CDR1 SGHAT, CDR2 FQDESV (reference sequence). V was pared by 1 base and J by 7 bases, with 5 bases of the junction left unmatched. This CDR3 spans 15 amino acids. Here the CDR3 DNA reads TGTGCCAGCAGCTTAGAGAGGCGGGGGGGGAATGAGCAGTTCTTC. This encodes CASSLERRGGNEQFF.

This clone showed up just once. CDR3 coding DNA: TGTGCCAGCTCACCACAGTCCGGGGTAGGCTTCTATGGCTACACCTTC. Amino acids: CASSPQSGVGFYGYTF. The chain is built from TRBV18 and TRBJ1-2; D is ambiguous. This CDR3 has 16 amino acids. Per germline, CDR1 KGHSH and CDR2 LQKENI. Trimming left V 1 base short and J 4 bases short, with 16 bases between.

V usage is TRBV7-9 and J usage is TRBJ2-3; 10 bases match TRBD1. Per germline, CDR1 SEHNR and CDR2 FQNEAQ (reference sequence). V trimming: 5 bases; J trimming: 3 bases; junction bases outside the gene matches: 11. The CDR3 loop spans 17 amino acids. CDR3 residues: CASSLPTGGTATDTQYF. For the CDR3, the DNA is TGTGCCAGCAGCCTTCCGACAGGGGGCACTGCAACAGATACGCAGTATTTT.

This chain uses TRBV7-2 with TRBJ2-2; perhaps TRBD1 as D (6 bases). The CDR3 contains 16 residues. Trimming stripped 2 bases from V and 7 bases from J, with 17 bases between. Germline assignment: CDR1 SGHTA and CDR2 FQGNSA. The CDR3 is CASSLTTGLRLGELFF. The CDR3 DNA is TGTGCCAGCAGCTTAACCACAGGGTTACGACTCGGGGAGCTGTTTTTT.

The rearrangement links TRBV7-3 to TRBJ1-6, with D unclear. V was cut by 4 bases and J by 7 bases, with 11 bases left in between. Per germline, CDR1 SGHTA and CDR2 FQGTGA. The CDR3 is 14 amino acids. The CDR3 coding sequence is TGTGCCAGCAGCTCGCGTGCTAGCAATTCACCCCTCCACTTT. It codes for CASSSRASNSPLHF. The full variable domain, completed using reference TRBV7-3 and TRBJ1-6, is GAGVSQTPSNKVTEKGKYVELRCDPISGHTALYWYRQSLGQGPEFLIYFQGTGAADDSGLPNDRFFAVRPEGSVSTLKIQRTERGDSAVYLCASSSRASNSPLHFGNGTRLTVT.

This clone showed up just a few times. This chain connects TRBV9 to TRBJ1-1; weak D call: TRBD1 (6 bases). The CDR3 runs 17 residues. Trimming pared 5 bases from V and 0 bases from J, leaving 20 bases between. CDR1 and CDR2 from the germline V gene are SGDLS and YYNGEE. CDR3 sequence (DNA): TGTGCCAGCAGTCCCCAGTTGGGGGGGGCCTTGAACACTGAAGCTTTCTTT. Its translation is CASSPQLGGALNTEAFF.

The gene calls are TRBV28 and TRBJ2-3; a possible D gene is TRBD2 (6 bases). In germline, CDR1 is MDHEN, CDR2 SYDVKM. With 6 bases removed from V and 2 bases from J, the gap between germline ends came to 15 bases. The CDR3 covers 15 residues. CDR3 protein: CASSAIGGATDTQYF. The CDR3 coding sequence is TGTGCCAGCAGCGCCATCGGGGGTGCCACAGATACGCAGTATTTT. The full variable domain, with the rest looked up from reference TRBV28 and TRBJ2-3, is DVKVTQSSRYLVKRTGEKVFLECVQDMDHENMFWYRQDPGLGLRLIYFSYDVKMKEKGDIPEGYSVSREKKERFSLILESASTNQTSMYLCASSAIGGATDTQYFGPGTRLTVL.